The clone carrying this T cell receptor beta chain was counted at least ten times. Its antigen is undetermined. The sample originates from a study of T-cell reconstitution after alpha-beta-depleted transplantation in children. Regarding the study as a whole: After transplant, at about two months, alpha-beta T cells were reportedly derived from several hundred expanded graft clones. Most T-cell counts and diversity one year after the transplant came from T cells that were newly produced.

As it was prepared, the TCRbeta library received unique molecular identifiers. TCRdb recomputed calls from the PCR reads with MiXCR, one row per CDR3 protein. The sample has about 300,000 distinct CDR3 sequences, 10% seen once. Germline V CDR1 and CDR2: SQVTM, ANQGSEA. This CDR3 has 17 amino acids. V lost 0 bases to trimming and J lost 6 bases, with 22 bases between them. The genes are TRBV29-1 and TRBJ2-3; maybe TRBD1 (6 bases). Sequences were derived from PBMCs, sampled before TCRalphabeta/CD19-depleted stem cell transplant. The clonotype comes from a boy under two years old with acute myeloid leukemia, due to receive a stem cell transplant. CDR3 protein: CSVEDQGTPFRADTQYF. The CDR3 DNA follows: TGCAGCGTTGAAGATCAGGGGACCCCCTTCAGGGCCGATACGCAGTATTTT.